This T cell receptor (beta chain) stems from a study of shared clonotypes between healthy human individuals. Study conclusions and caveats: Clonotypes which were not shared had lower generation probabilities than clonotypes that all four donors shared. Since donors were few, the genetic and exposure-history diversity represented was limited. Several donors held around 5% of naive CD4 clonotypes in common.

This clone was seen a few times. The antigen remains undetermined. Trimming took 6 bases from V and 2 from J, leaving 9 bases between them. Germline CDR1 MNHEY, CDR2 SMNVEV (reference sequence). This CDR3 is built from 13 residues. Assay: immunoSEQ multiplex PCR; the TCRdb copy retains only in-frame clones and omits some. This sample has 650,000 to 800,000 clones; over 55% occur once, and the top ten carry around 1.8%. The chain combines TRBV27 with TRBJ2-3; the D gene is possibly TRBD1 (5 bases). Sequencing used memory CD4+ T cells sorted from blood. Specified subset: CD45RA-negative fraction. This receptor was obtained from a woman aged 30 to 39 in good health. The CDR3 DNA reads TGTGCCAGCAGGGACACAAACACAGATACGCAGTATTTT. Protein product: CASRDTNTDTQYF.